This section outlines one TCR beta chain sequence together with its context. No antigen is known for it. This entry comes from a study of cytomegalovirus exposure and HLA in healthy donors. In the study overall: An earlier analysis found 95 million to 140 million unique TCR beta sequences from 150 million to 200 million T cells. Unique TCRs numbering some 80 million, obtained from HLA-typed donors, made up an early data release. General observations from the study: Further analysis was carried out later, and it showed several of the most significant clusters appearing linked to common viral pathogens.

The CDR3 spans 15 residues. The germline V gene has CDR1 MRHNA and CDR2 SNTAGT. The V segment lost 4 bases and the J segment 7 bases; nucleotides outside the gene matches: 8. The study ran its PCR with 60 Vbeta and 13 Jbeta primers. The repertoire was sequenced with immunoSEQ multiplex PCR; TCRdb's copy has only in-frame clones and lacks some. This sample has under 200,000 clones, with approximately 86% found just once. Sequencing was carried out using PBMCs. This clonotype originated in a woman aged 18 to 35 in good health and CMV-seronegative. The chain employs TRBV6-4 and TRBJ2-7; TRBD1 agrees at 12 bases. The DNA of the CDR3 is TGTGCCAGCAGTGTCCCCGGGACAGGGGGCGGAGAGCAGTACTTC. Amino acid sequence: CASSVPGTGGGEQYF.